The rows below give T cell receptor beta chains drawn from one sample of a study of blood T cells in healthy people across ages. TCRdb reanalysed the 5' RACE reads using MiXCR and keeps one entry per CDR3 protein. This table has just under 900,000 distinct CDR3 sequences, more than 25% appearing once. Sequencing was carried out using blood. Receptors originate from a woman of 80 years or more in good health. Each CDR3 is given with its conserved first and last residue. The D gene is left open where the match is weak. The size entry is marked missing in some rows and otherwise reads once, few, many or a size class.

TGTGCCAGCAGCCAGGGGACAGGGGGGAATCAGCCCCAGCATTTT	CASSQGTGGNQPQHF	TRBD1	many	TRBV27	TRBJ1-5
TGCAGTGCTAGAGGAGGGACAGGGATCTACGAGCAGTACTTC	CSARGGTGIYEQYF	TRBD1	once	TRBV20-1	TRBJ2-7
TGCAGTGCTAGCCTCACAGGGGAATCACCCCTCCACTTT	CSASLTGESPLHF	TRBD1	few	TRBV20-1	TRBJ1-6
TGTGCCAGCAGCCCACCTAGGGGGGGCCCGGCCTCGACCCAGTACTTC	CASSPPRGGPASTQYF	NA	many	TRBV7-2	TRBJ2-5
TGTGCCAGCAGTGAATTTGAGTCAACTAATGAAAAACTGTTTTTT	CASSEFESTNEKLFF	NA	few	TRBV6-1	TRBJ1-4
TGTGCCAGCAGTGGCCCGACAGGGCGCTACAATGAGCAGTTCTTC	CASSGPTGRYNEQFF	TRBD1	many	TRBV6-5	TRBJ2-1
TGCAGTGCTAGCATCCGGCGGAGGGCCTCCTACGAGCAGTACTTC	CSASIRRRASYEQYF	NA	many	TRBV20-1	TRBJ2-7
TGTGCCAGCTCATCACAGAGACAGGGGGATCACTATGGCTACACCTTC	CASSSQRQGDHYGYTF	TRBD1	NA	TRBV18	TRBJ1-2
TGTGCCAGCAGTCCGGGGGGGCAGCCAGGCACTGAAGCTTTCTTT	CASSPGGQPGTEAFF	NA	NA	TRBV6-4	TRBJ1-1
TGTGCCAGCAGCTTACTGACGCAGGCCGGGCGAAATGGCTACACCTTC	CASSLLTQAGRNGYTF	NA	many	TRBV7-9	TRBJ1-2
TGTGCCTGCAGCTTCGGGACCTTTGAAGCTTTCTTT	CACSFGTFEAFF	NA	once	TRBV11-3	TRBJ1-1
TGTGCCAGCATTAAGGGCCTAAACACTGAAGCTTTCTTT	CASIKGLNTEAFF	NA	few	TRBV6-2/TRBV6-3	TRBJ1-1
TGTGCCATCAGGGAGTTGCCTACCCTCGAGCAGTACTTC	CAIRELPTLEQYF	NA	NA	TRBV10-3	TRBJ2-7
TGTGCCAGCAGTTACGCCTATCAGCCCCAGCATTTT	CASSYAYQPQHF	NA	few	TRBV6-6	TRBJ1-5
TGTGCCATCAGTGAGGCAGGGAGGGCAGGCTACACCTTC	CAISEAGRAGYTF	NA	many	TRBV10-3	TRBJ1-2
TGTGCCAGCAGCCAAGGCGGGGGGCCAGATACGCAGTATTTT	CASSQGGGPDTQYF	TRBD2	many	TRBV3-1	TRBJ2-3
TGTGCCAGCACACAGGGGGCGGGTTCACCCCTCCACTTT	CASTQGAGSPLHF	TRBD1	NA	TRBV6-5	TRBJ1-6
TGCAGTGCTAGAAAGGGGTCGAATCAGCCCCAGCATTTT	CSARKGSNQPQHF	NA	many	TRBV20-1	TRBJ1-5
TGTGCCAGCAGTTACTCTCCTCTAGCGGGGGTCTACAATGAGCAGTTCTTC	CASSYSPLAGVYNEQFF	TRBD2	many	TRBV6-2/TRBV6-3	TRBJ2-1
TGTGCCAGCACCTACTCCGGGACTGGGTACAATGAGCAGTTCTTC	CASTYSGTGYNEQFF	NA	many	TRBV9	TRBJ2-1
TGTGCCATCAGGGAGTCAGGGGGCGACTATGGCTACACCTTC	CAIRESGGDYGYTF	TRBD1	NA	TRBV10-3	TRBJ1-2
TGCAGTGCTAGCGTTTCCGGGACAGGGAGGTATTCACCCCTCCACTTT	CSASVSGTGRYSPLHF	TRBD1	many	TRBV20-1	TRBJ1-6
TGCAGTGCTAGTGAACTAGCTCCCGGGGAGCGGTTTTTT	CSASELAPGERFF	NA	few	TRBV20-1	TRBJ2-2
TGTGCCAGCAGTGCCATGGGGGAGGGCAATCAGCCCCAGCATTTT	CASSAMGEGNQPQHF	NA	NA	TRBV25-1	TRBJ1-5
TGTGCCAGCACCTCCGGGCCAGGGTGGTTCTTC	CASTSGPGWFF	NA	many	TRBV6-6	TRBJ2-1
TGTGCCAGCAGTGAAGGTGAAAACATTCAGTACTTC	CASSEGENIQYF	NA	many	TRBV25-1	TRBJ2-4
TGCGCCAGCAGATCAATGGACAGCACAGATACGCAGTATTTT	CASRSMDSTDTQYF	NA	many	TRBV5-1	TRBJ2-3
TGTGCCAGCAGCTTGGCCGGCAGACCACTAGCCAAAAACATTCAGTACTTC	CASSLAGRPLAKNIQYF	NA	NA	TRBV5-4	TRBJ2-4
TGTGCCAGCAGCTTAGGAGGGTCTCCAGAGACCCAGTACTTC	CASSLGGSPETQYF	NA	many	TRBV7-2	TRBJ2-5
TGTGCCAGCAGCGTAGGACAGGGAGCCACATATGGCTACACCTTC	CASSVGQGATYGYTF	TRBD1	many	TRBV9	TRBJ1-2
TGTGCCAGCCGTGTCCAGGGGGCTGCTGAAGCTTTCTTT	CASRVQGAAEAFF	TRBD1	few	TRBV7-9	TRBJ1-1
TGTGCCAGCTCCCCCCAGGGGGCTTCGAGCAATGAGCAGTTCTTC	CASSPQGASSNEQFF	TRBD1	NA	TRBV12-3/TRBV12-4	TRBJ2-1
TGTGCCAGCAGCGTGGGACAGCCCTACGAGCAGTACTTC	CASSVGQPYEQYF	TRBD1	NA	TRBV7-2	TRBJ2-7
TGCAGCGTTGACAGGGGGCGAGACACTGAAGCTTTCTTT	CSVDRGRDTEAFF	TRBD1	few	TRBV29-1	TRBJ1-1
TGTGCCAGCACTTCCGGGACCTCAAATCAGCCCAAGCATTTT	CASTSGTSNQPKHF	NA	NA	TRBV12-3/TRBV12-4	TRBJ1-5
TGTGCCAGCAGCGCGCCTCTTGATACGCAGTATTTT	CASSAPLDTQYF	NA	many	TRBV7-2	TRBJ2-3
TGTGCCAGCAGCCAAGATGAGCGGGGGGCGGAGACCCAGTACTTC	CASSQDERGAETQYF	TRBD2	many	TRBV4-2	TRBJ2-5
TGTGCCAGCAGCTCCCGGTTTGGGACACCTCTTTCTGAAGCTTTCTTT	CASSSRFGTPLSEAFF	NA	few	TRBV27	TRBJ1-1
TGCGCCAGCAGCCCCCGAGACAGGTACGAGCAGTACTTC	CASSPRDRYEQYF	NA	many	TRBV5-1	TRBJ2-7
TGCAGTGCTAGAGATCCCACTAGCGGGCGCACAGATACGCAGTATTTT	CSARDPTSGRTDTQYF	TRBD2	NA	TRBV20-1	TRBJ2-3
TGTGCCAGCAGTTTAATTGTCGGGACAGGGACAACCTACGAGCAGTACTTC	CASSLIVGTGTTYEQYF	TRBD1	many	TRBV12-3/TRBV12-4	TRBJ2-7
TGTGCCAGCAGCCGAGACGGGGGGGATGAGCAGTTCTTC	CASSRDGGDEQFF	TRBD2	many	TRBV7-2	TRBJ2-1
TGCAGCGTTGAAGATCTGGGGCCGGGAGGCTACACCTTC	CSVEDLGPGGYTF	NA	many	TRBV29-1	TRBJ1-2